These 25 T cell receptor beta chains share one sample of origin, sequenced in a study of blood T cell repertoires in COVID-19. Repertoires were generated with immunoSEQ multiplex PCR, while TCRdb's copy carries only in-frame clones and drops some. The sample contains approximately 270,000 clones, about 85% of which appear only once. Sequenced input: peripheral blood. All receptors derive from a human donor with COVID-19, enrolled during active disease. The donor label of this sample is uncertain.

This chain links TRBV6-6 with TRBJ1-4, with 8 bases aligning to TRBD1. V lost 5 bases, J lost 8 bases, and 7 bases stayed unmatched. Germline lookup yields CDR1 MNHNY and CDR2 SVGAGI (reference sequence). This CDR3 region has 14 residues. CDR3 amino acids: CASSDPGGQEKLFF. The CDR3 region has the DNA TGTGCCAGCAGTGACCCAGGGGGCCAGGAAAAACTGTTTTTT.

This chain uses TRBV7-2 with TRBJ1-2; D is possibly TRBD1 (5 bases). This CDR3 is built from 17 residues. V shed 5 bases and J shed 2 bases, with 21 bases lying between them. CDR1 and CDR2 from the germline V gene are SGHTA and FQGNSA. The CDR3 DNA reads as TGTGCCAGCAGCCCCCGCGGGGGAGGGCAGGTCAACTATGGCTACACCTTC. It is translated as CASSPRGGGQVNYGYTF.

The rearrangement joins TRBV5-1 to TRBJ2-2, with D tentatively TRBD1 (7 bases). CDR3 length: 15 residues. V was clipped by 4 bases and J by 6 bases, with 16 bases between them. The germline V gene encodes CDR1 SGHRS and CDR2 YFSETQ. CDR3 bases: TGCGCCAGCAGCGGGGGGACAGTCACCGCCGGGGAGCTGTTTTTT. Protein sequence: CASSGGTVTAGELFF.

The chain uses TRBV11-2 and TRBJ1-2, with TRBD1 identical over 11 bases. Germline assignment: CDR1 SGHAT and CDR2 FQNNGV. J was trimmed by 5 bases and V by 3 bases; bases with no gene match: 2. The CDR3 has 14 residues. The CDR3 loop reads CASSLGTGGYGYTF. The CDR3 nucleotides are TGTGCCAGCAGCTTGGGGACAGGGGGTTATGGCTACACCTTC.

The chain employs TRBV2 and TRBJ1-1; D is uncertain. Germline lookup yields CDR1 SNHLY and CDR2 FYNNEI. V dropped 3 bases and J dropped 1 base, with 12 bases sitting between them. The CDR3 contains 15 residues. CDR3 coding DNA: TGTGCCAGCAGTGAGATCAGAACCGCGAACACTGAAGCTTTCTTT. This encodes CASSEIRTANTEAFF.

The chain couples TRBV5-4 to TRBJ2-3, with a tentative D call TRBD2 (6 bases). V was cut by 4 bases and J by 4 bases, with 16 bases left in between. Germline V gene sequence: CDR1 SGHNT, CDR2 YYREEE (reference sequence). CDR3 size: 15 residues. CDR3 in DNA: TGTGCCAGCAGCGCGGGACCCCAGGAGGCAGATACGCAGTATTTT. It specifies CASSAGPQEADTQYF.

The chain employs TRBV19 and TRBJ1-1; 8 bases are a match to TRBD1. Trimming cost V 6 bases and J 3 bases; bases outside gene matches: 6. The CDR3 has 14 residues. Germline assignment: CDR1 LNHDA and CDR2 SQIVND (reference sequence). CDR3 nucleotides: TGTGCCAGTAGGATACAGGGGGAGGACACTGAAGCTTTCTTT. Its protein product is CASRIQGEDTEAFF.

This chain connects TRBV11-2 to TRBJ1-3, with 8 bases matching TRBD1. V shed 6 bases, J shed 4 bases, and the junction held 8 bases outside the gene matches. The germline gives CDR1 SGHAT, CDR2 FQNNGV. The CDR3 covers 15 residues. CDR3: CASRHGQGLGNTIYF. DNA of the CDR3: TGTGCCAGCAGACATGGACAGGGTCTCGGAAACACCATATATTTT.

V gene TRBV20-1 combines with J gene TRBJ2-7; D is possibly TRBD1 (5 bases). V was pared by 3 bases and J by 2 bases, with 14 bases between. In germline, CDR1 is DFQATT, CDR2 SNEGSKA (reference sequence). CDR3 length equals 14 residues. CDR3 loop: CSASGRRVPYEQYF. Written as DNA, the CDR3 is TGCAGTGCTAGTGGTCGCAGGGTCCCCTACGAGCAGTACTTC.

CDR3 in DNA: TGTGCCAGCAGCGTGGGACAGGACTCCTACAATGAGCAGTTCTTC. As protein: CASSVGQDSYNEQFF. The V and J genes are TRBV9 and TRBJ2-1; 8 nucleotides line up with TRBD1. The V gene end was trimmed by 2 bases and the J gene end by 0 bases; junction bases not matched to a gene: 1. CDR1 is SGDLS, CDR2 YYNGEE, per germline. There are 15 residues in the CDR3. Looking up the rest from reference TRBV9 and TRBJ2-1 gives the full variable domain: DSGVTQTPKHLITATGQRVTLRCSPRSGDLSVYWYQQSLDQGLQFLIQYYNGEERAKGNILERFSAQQFPDLHSELNLSSLELGDSALYFCASSVGQDSYNEQFFGPGTRLTVL.

The chain uses TRBV19 and TRBJ2-3, with 14 positions matching TRBD2. Trimming cost V 3 bases and J 3 bases; bases outside gene matches: 11. Germline-derived CDR1 and CDR2 are LNHDA and SQIVND (reference sequence). The CDR3 has 19 residues. The CDR3 loop reads CASSMRTSGRRLGTDTQYF. The CDR3 nucleotides are TGTGCCAGTAGTATGCGGACTAGCGGGAGGAGATTAGGGACAGATACGCAGTATTTT.

This chain connects TRBV6-6 to TRBJ1-1; TRBD1 matches 7 bases. This CDR3 is 15 amino acids long. Germline trimming cut 5 bases from V and 5 bases from J; bases unmatched to any gene: 11. CDR1 is MNHNY, CDR2 SVGAGI, per germline (reference sequence). The CDR3 sequence is CASSHLRGKNTEAFF. As DNA, the CDR3 is TGTGCCAGCAGTCACCTCAGGGGGAAGAATACTGAAGCTTTCTTT.

This chain links TRBV28 with TRBJ1-1; 7 bases fit TRBD1. V was pared by 6 bases and J by 4 bases, with 11 bases of the junction left unmatched. Germline V gives CDR1 MDHEN, CDR2 SYDVKM. The CDR3 is made up of 15 amino acids. The CDR3 DNA reads as TGTGCCAGCAGCTCGCGGACAGGTAAGGGCACTGAAGCTTTCTTT. Protein sequence: CASSSRTGKGTEAFF. Full variable domain (outside the CDR3, taken from reference TRBV28 and TRBJ1-1): DVKVTQSSRYLVKRTGEKVFLECVQDMDHENMFWYRQDPGLGLRLIYFSYDVKMKEKGDIPEGYSVSREKKERFSLILESASTNQTSMYLCASSSRTGKGTEAFFGQGTRLTVV.

CDR3 DNA: TGTGCCAGCAGTTATTTCCCTCATCAGCCCCAGCATTTT. Translating gives CASSYFPHQPQHF. The chain is built from TRBV6-5 and TRBJ1-5; D unresolved. Trimming removed 3 bases from V and 5 bases from J, with 8 bases in between. Germline V lookup: CDR1 MNHEY, CDR2 SVGAGI. CDR3 length equals 13 residues.

V is TRBV7-9 and J is TRBJ2-2, with D possibly matching TRBD1 (5 bases). There are 16 residues in the CDR3. Trimming cost V 4 bases and J 4 bases, with 16 bases left between them. CDR1 is SEHNR and CDR2 is FQNEAQ in the germline V gene (reference sequence). This chain's CDR3 is CASSSRRGQVTGELFF. The CDR3 DNA reads as TGTGCCAGCAGCTCGCGCCGAGGACAAGTCACCGGGGAGCTGTTTTTT.

The CDR3 reads CASSPLAGGTDTQYF. The CDR3 DNA is TGTGCCAGCAGCCCACTAGCGGGAGGCACAGATACGCAGTATTTT. The genes are TRBV5-6 and TRBJ2-3; 11 bases fit TRBD2. The CDR3 contains 15 residues. Germline values: CDR1 SGHDT, CDR2 YYEEEE. Germline trimming cut 4 bases from V and 1 base from J; bases unmatched to any gene: 2.

This sequence joins TRBV30 and TRBJ1-1; D gene uncertain. CDR1 and CDR2 from the germline V gene are GTSNPN and SVGIG (reference sequence). The CDR3 consists of 13 residues. The ends were cut back, 0 bases at V and 5 bases at J, with 10 bases in the middle. The CDR3 region is CAWSVEGGTEAFF. The DNA for the CDR3 is TGTGCCTGGAGTGTGGAGGGAGGGACTGAAGCTTTCTTT.

The chain recombines TRBV3-1 (or the pseudogene TRBV3-2) with TRBJ1-2, with 8 bases fitting TRBD1. The CDR3 spans 15 residues. The germline V gene encodes CDR1 LGHDT and CDR2 YNNKEL (reference sequence). The V and J ends lost 0 bases and 4 bases, in that order; junction bases with no gene match: 4. The CDR3 loop is CASSQDRGQSYGYTF. CDR3 DNA sequence: TGTGCCAGCAGCCAAGACAGGGGGCAGAGCTATGGCTACACCTTC.

The chain has TRBV28 and TRBJ1-2; the D gene is possibly TRBD1 (5 bases). With 3 bases removed from V and 5 bases from J, the gap between germline ends came to 19 bases. Germline V gene data show CDR1 as MDHEN and CDR2 as SYDVKM. CDR3 length equals 16 residues. Here the CDR3 DNA reads TGTGCCAGCAGTTTTCAACGGGCAGGGAAGTATTATGGCTACACCTTC. Amino acid sequence: CASSFQRAGKYYGYTF.

V gene TRBV4-3 combines with J gene TRBJ2-1; a possible D gene is TRBD2 (8 bases). V was clipped by 0 bases and J by 2 bases, with 17 bases between them. The V gene's germline CDR1 is LGHNA and CDR2 YSLEER. The CDR3 runs 18 residues. CDR3 residues: CASSQEGGGGRAYNEQFF. For the CDR3, the DNA is TGCGCCAGCAGCCAAGAAGGGGGCGGGGGGAGGGCCTACAATGAGCAGTTCTTC.

The chain has TRBV3-1 (or the pseudogene TRBV3-2) and TRBJ2-6, with no clear D. The CDR3 has 15 amino acids. Per germline, CDR1 LGHDT and CDR2 YNNKEL (reference sequence). Between the trimmed V and J ends, which lost 4 bases and 1 base, there was a span of 8 bases. In DNA, the CDR3 is TGTGCCAGCAGCCCCACGGTTTCTGGGGCCAACGTCCTGACTTTC. It translates to CASSPTVSGANVLTF.

CDR3 coding DNA: TGTGCCAGCGGAAACAGGGAAGGTGAGTTCGATCAGCCCCAGCATTTT. Translation gives CASGNREGEFDQPQHF. The chain links TRBV27 to TRBJ1-5; D perhaps matches TRBD1 (6 bases). Germline V gives CDR1 MNHEY, CDR2 SMNVEV (reference sequence). Trimming removed 8 bases at V and 5 bases at J, with 22 bases between. CDR3 length: 16 residues.

This rearrangement joins TRBV11-3 to TRBJ2-2, with 11 bases that match TRBD2. The CDR3 is 16 amino acids. V gave up 2 bases and J gave up 4 bases; unmatched junction bases: 3. Germline values: CDR1 SGHNT, CDR2 YENEEA. CDR3 region: CASSLFGTSGTGELFF. The CDR3 nucleotides are TGTGCCAGCAGCTTATTTGGGACTAGCGGCACCGGGGAGCTGTTTTTT.

The sample holds a few counts of this clone. The sample carries other DNA sequences with the same CDR3. As DNA, the CDR3 is TGTGCCTGGAGGGCGGGGGTTGGTGGCTACACCTTC. This gives the protein CAWRAGVGGYTF. The genes are TRBV30 and TRBJ1-2; a weak D match, TRBD1 (5 bases). V was cut by 3 bases and J by 7 bases, with 12 bases left in between. Germline V lookup: CDR1 GTSNPN, CDR2 SVGIG (reference sequence). CDR3 length equals 12 residues.

The J gene is TRBJ2-1, the V gene TRBV27; 11 positions match TRBD2. The CDR3 runs to 17 residues. Losses at the gene ends were 3 bases for V and 5 bases for J; bases not matched to a gene: 9. The germline gives CDR1 MNHEY, CDR2 SMNVEV (reference sequence). The CDR3 loop is CASSLSASGRPHNEQFF. For the CDR3, the DNA is TGTGCCAGCAGTTTGTCAGCTAGCGGGAGGCCCCACAATGAGCAGTTCTTC.